These T cell receptor beta chains were read from a single sample in a study of cytomegalovirus exposure and HLA in healthy donors. Produced via immunoSEQ multiplex PCR; TCRdb's table is partial and in-frame only. The data include over 200,000 clones; the top ten clones carry roughly 0.98%. The specimen sequenced was PBMCs. These receptors were taken from a woman aged 25-40 years in good health and CMV-seropositive. The CDR3 runs from the conserved cysteine through the conserved F or W. The D gene is left open where the match is weak.

TRBJ2-3	TRBV9	TRBD2	TGTGCCAGCAGCGTAGATGGGACTAGAGGCACAGATACGCAGTATTTT	CASSVDGTRGTDTQYF
TRBJ1-1	TRBV10-3	-	TGTGCCATCAGTGAGGGCGAGGGTACTGAAGCTTTCTTT	CAISEGEGTEAFF
TRBJ2-7	TRBV9	-	TGTGCCAGCAGCGTAGGAACACGGGCCTACGAGCAGTACTTC	CASSVGTRAYEQYF
TRBJ2-4	TRBV28	-	TGTGCCAGCAGTTTATATCAGGGGTTAAACATTCAGTACTTC	CASSLYQGLNIQYF
TRBJ1-2	TRBV6-5	-	TGTGCCAGCAGTTACTCACAGGGAGCTAACTATGGCTACACCTTC	CASSYSQGANYGYTF
TRBJ2-7	TRBV9	TRBD1	TGTGCCAGCAGCTCCCGGGACAGTACCTACGAGCAGTACTTC	CASSSRDSTYEQYF
TRBJ1-1	TRBV27	TRBD1	TGTGCCAGCAGTTTATCGGTCACAGGGGGCCGAGAAGCTTTCTTT	CASSLSVTGGREAFF
TRBJ2-1	TRBV29-1	-	TGCAGCGTTGATCACCCAGGGTTCTACAATGAGCAGTTCTTC	CSVDHPGFYNEQFF
TRBJ1-5	TRBV10-3	-	TGTGCCATCAGAGGGGAAAGGGAACAGCCCCAGCATTTT	CAIRGEREQPQHF
TRBJ2-1	TRBV5-4	-	TGTGCCAGCAGCTGGGGACTCCAAAACGGGTACAATGAGCAGTTCTTC	CASSWGLQNGYNEQFF
TRBJ2-1	TRBV7-9	TRBD2	TGTGCCAGCAGCCCCGGACTAGCGGGTTTATGGCGTGAGCAGTTCTTC	CASSPGLAGLWREQFF
TRBJ1-2	TRBV6-5	-	TGTGCCAGCACCAACGGGGGCTATGGCTACACCTTC	CASTNGGYGYTF
TRBJ2-2	TRBV9	-	TGTGCCAGCAGCTCCCCTACTAGTTCCGGGGAGCTGTTTTTT	CASSSPTSSGELFF
TRBJ1-4	TRBV7-2	-	TGTGCCAGCAGCTTACAGGGGACAACTAATGAAAAACTGTTTTTT	CASSLQGTTNEKLFF
TRBJ2-1	TRBV5-1	-	TGCGCCAGCAGCTTGGGGACCGGGATCGCCAATGAGCAGTTCTTC	CASSLGTGIANEQFF
TRBJ2-5	TRBV7-8	TRBD1	TGTGCCAGCAGTCAGGGGGTGGTCGAGACCCAGTACTTC	CASSQGVVETQYF
TRBJ1-4	TRBV6-6	TRBD1	TGTGCCAGCAGGGACGGACAGGGTCCTAATGAAAAACTGTTTTTT	CASRDGQGPNEKLFF
TRBJ2-3	TRBV29-1	TRBD1	TGCAGCGTTCTCTCTCCGGGACAGGGATTAGCAGATACGCAGTATTTT	CSVLSPGQGLADTQYF
TRBJ2-7	TRBV19	TRBD2	TGTGCCAGTAGACTCACTAGCGAGAAGGCCTACGAGCAGTACTTC	CASRLTSEKAYEQYF
TRBJ1-1	TRBV10-1	-	TGCGCCAGCAGTGATCACGGGACAAGGAACACTGAAGCTTTCTTT	CASSDHGTRNTEAFF